These 27 T cell receptor beta chains originate from one sample sequenced in a study of T cell changes during pregnancy in multiple sclerosis. Sequenced by immunoSEQ multiplex PCR; TCRdb stores in-frame clones only, minus some. The sample consists of over 80,000 clones, around 95% of them appearing once. The sample was peripheral blood, taken in the third trimester of pregnancy. These receptors came from a female donor in good health, enrolled as a control in a pregnancy study.

The chain recombines TRBV7-9 with TRBJ2-1; D gene uncertain. The V and J ends lost 2 bases and 8 bases respectively, with 16 bases between them. The CDR3 is made up of 15 amino acids. The germline CDR1 and CDR2 sequences are SEHNR and FQNEAQ (reference sequence). The CDR3 sequence is CASSLMGQVGDEQFF. CDR3 DNA sequence: TGTGCCAGCAGCTTAATGGGCCAGGTCGGCGATGAGCAGTTCTTC.

The chain employs TRBV5-1 and TRBJ2-5; 7 bases are a match to TRBD1. This CDR3 spans 15 amino acids. Germline trimming cut 0 bases from V and 2 bases from J; bases unmatched to any gene: 4. Germline V gene lookup returns CDR1 SGHRS and CDR2 YFSETQ. The CDR3 loop reads CASSLDGTEQETQYF. Written as DNA, the CDR3 is TGCGCCAGCAGCTTGGACGGGACAGAACAAGAGACCCAGTACTTC.

The CDR3 sequence: CASSLVIAGREETQYF. In DNA form, the CDR3 reads TGTGCCAGCAGCTTGGTAATAGCGGGGAGGGAAGAGACCCAGTACTTC. This chain connects TRBV5-6 to TRBJ2-5; 8 bases map to TRBD2. This CDR3 is built from 16 residues. Germline V CDR1 and CDR2: SGHDT, YYEEEE. With V trimmed by 0 bases and J by 3 bases, 7 bases remained unmatched. The entire variable domain, with the rest obtained from reference TRBV5-6 and TRBJ2-5, is as follows: DAGVTQSPTHLIKTRGQQVTLRCSPKSGHDTVSWYQQALGQGPQFIFQYYEEEERQRGNFPDRFSGHQFPNYSSELNVNALLLGDSALYLCASSLVIAGREETQYFGPGTRLLVL.

This clone was recorded once. V usage is TRBV19 and J usage is TRBJ2-2; no reliable D call. V lost 7 bases to trimming and J lost 4 bases, with 19 bases between them. CDR1 is LNHDA, CDR2 SQIVND, per germline (reference sequence). This CDR3 has 16 residues. The CDR3 spells CASTLLEAPRTGELFF. For the CDR3, the DNA is TGTGCCAGTACCCTGCTAGAAGCACCCCGCACCGGGGAGCTGTTTTTT.

V gene TRBV5-6 combines with J gene TRBJ2-7, with TRBD2 identical over 9 bases. This CDR3 is 13 amino acids long. In germline, CDR1 is SGHDT, CDR2 YYEEEE. The junction had 4 bases not matched to a gene; V was cut back by 4 bases and J by 5 bases. CDR3: CASSRTSADEQYF. For the CDR3, the DNA is TGTGCCAGCAGCCGGACTAGCGCGGACGAGCAGTACTTC.

The genes are TRBV15 and TRBJ2-1; 9 bases line up with TRBD2. Germline V gene sequence: CDR1 LNHNV, CDR2 YYDKDF (reference sequence). This CDR3 region has 14 residues. Losses at the gene ends were 9 bases for V and 5 bases for J; bases not matched to a gene: 8. CDR3 sequence reads: CATKIAGEHNEQFF. DNA for the CDR3: TGTGCCACGAAGATAGCGGGAGAACACAATGAGCAGTTCTTC.

This chain joins TRBV19 and TRBJ1-1; TRBD1 matches 8 bases. Trimming at V came to 5 bases and at J to 0 bases, leaving 11 bases not matched to a gene. This CDR3 contains 17 residues. Per the germline V gene, CDR1 is LNHDA and CDR2 is SQIVND (reference sequence). The CDR3 region is CASSPGTGVNLNTEAFF. The CDR3 DNA follows: TGTGCCAGTAGTCCAGGGACAGGAGTAAACCTGAACACTGAAGCTTTCTTT.

V is TRBV2 and J is TRBJ1-2; D unresolved. This CDR3 comprises 12 residues. Trimming took 8 bases from V and 2 from J, leaving 9 bases between them. The germline gives CDR1 SNHLY, CDR2 FYNNEI. The CDR3 sequence: CASGVSNYGYTF. DNA for the CDR3: TGTGCCAGCGGAGTCAGCAACTATGGCTACACCTTC.

A few counts support this clone. The chain uses TRBV7-2 and TRBJ2-7, with D tentatively TRBD1 (5 bases). Trimming stripped 4 bases from V and 2 bases from J, with 15 bases between. Germline lookup yields CDR1 SGHTA and CDR2 FQGNSA. CDR3 length: 15 amino acids. The DNA for the CDR3 is TGTGCCAGCAGCTGGTCTGGCGACAGCCCCTACGAGCAGTACTTC. It is translated as CASSWSGDSPYEQYF.

This clone has just one count. Sequence at one end of the junction differs from germline and may be a read error. The chain joins TRBV6-5 to TRBJ1-3, with 8 bases aligning to TRBD1. CDR3 length: 15 residues. Germline loops: CDR1 MNHEY, CDR2 SVGAGI. CDR3 residues: CASSSGTGPGDTIYF. For the CDR3, the DNA is TGTGCCAGCAGCTCCGGGACAGGACCTGGAGACACCATATATTTT.

Only one count was recorded for this clone. The chain carries TRBV2 and TRBJ2-1, with 13 bases lining up with TRBD2. In germline, CDR1 is SNHLY, CDR2 FYNNEI. V dropped 1 base and J dropped 5; count of bases not matched to a gene: 5. CDR3 length: 17 residues. The CDR3, as DNA: TGTGCCAGCAGTGAAGGGGGACTAGCGGGATGGAACAATGAGCAGTTCTTC. Translating it yields CASSEGGLAGWNNEQFF.

The CDR3 region has the DNA TGTGCCAGCAGCTCCCAGTTTGGCTACGAGCAGTACTTC. Translated: CASSSQFGYEQYF. The rearrangement links TRBV7-2 to TRBJ2-7; D gene unclear. Trimming left V 4 bases short and J 3 bases short, with 10 bases between. CDR3 size: 13 residues. Per germline, CDR1 SGHTA and CDR2 FQGNSA.

V usage is TRBV5-6 and J usage is TRBJ2-3, with 10 bases identical to TRBD2. From germline, CDR1 is SGHDT and CDR2 YYEEEE. V gave up 1 base and J gave up 0 bases; unmatched junction bases: 2. The CDR3 loop spans 16 amino acids. CDR3 in amino acids: CASSLRGLASTDTQYF. The CDR3 DNA is TGTGCCAGCAGCTTGAGGGGACTAGCGAGCACAGATACGCAGTATTTT.

The table lists this clone with a count of one. The CDR3 coding sequence is TGTGCCAGCAGTTCCTGGGACAGGGGACGCTACACCTTC. This codes for CASSSWDRGRYTF. V and J are TRBV6-6 and TRBJ1-2, with 10 nucleotides matching TRBD1. V shed 4 bases and J 9 bases; nucleotides not matched to a gene: 5. Germline V CDR1 and CDR2: MNHNY, SVGAGI (reference sequence). This CDR3 region has 13 residues.

The V call is TRBV9, the J call TRBJ1-1; D call uncertain. V gave up 1 base and J gave up 3 bases, with 19 bases separating them. Germline lookup yields CDR1 SGDLS and CDR2 YYNGEE. The CDR3 is 17 amino acids. In DNA, the CDR3 is TGTGCCAGCAGCGTATTAGTTGGCGCAGGCCCAGACACTGAAGCTTTCTTT. Amino acid sequence: CASSVLVGAGPDTEAFF.

The J gene is TRBJ1-4, the V gene TRBV29-1; tentative D call: TRBD1 (6 bases). V was cut by 6 bases and J by 7 bases, with 12 bases left in between. The CDR3 covers 12 residues. Germline CDR1 reads SQVTM; CDR2 reads ANQGSEA. The CDR3 loop reads CSVWGQGEKLFF. DNA of the CDR3: TGCAGCGTATGGGGGCAGGGTGAAAAACTGTTTTTT.

The gene calls are TRBV5-1 and TRBJ1-1; a weak D match, TRBD1 (6 bases). The V and J ends lost 3 bases and 1 base respectively, with 13 bases between them. The CDR3 totals 15 residues. CDR1 and CDR2 from the germline V gene are SGHRS and YFSETQ. In DNA, the CDR3 is TGCGCCAGCAGCTGGGCCAGGGGCGCGAACACTGAAGCTTTCTTT. Its translation: CASSWARGANTEAFF.

The table lists this clone with a count of one. The chain employs TRBV7-6 and TRBJ2-3; TRBD2 might be the D (6 bases). V was pared by 5 bases and J by 5 bases, with 20 bases between. CDR1 is SGHVS, CDR2 FNYEAQ, per germline. The CDR3 contains 16 residues. The chain's CDR3 is CASSLGVGGSGDTQYF. CDR3 nucleotide sequence: TGTGCCAGCAGCCTCGGGGTCGGGGGTTCGGGAGATACGCAGTATTTT.

The J gene is TRBJ2-1, the V gene TRBV5-1; TRBD2 agrees at 7 bases. From germline, CDR1 is SGHRS and CDR2 YFSETQ. This CDR3 contains 15 residues. The trim removed 0 bases at V and 3 bases at J, leaving 3 bases unmatched. CDR3 bases: TGCGCCAGCAGCTTGGATGCTAGCGGCTACAATGAGCAGTTCTTC. Translating gives CASSLDASGYNEQFF.

The rearrangement uses TRBV28 and TRBJ2-7; possible D gene TRBD2, 6 bases. V shed 7 bases and J shed 3 bases, with 13 bases lying between them. The CDR3 runs 13 residues. The germline V gene has CDR1 MDHEN and CDR2 SYDVKM. The CDR3 region has the DNA TGTGCCAGCACCTCGGGACTGAACTACGAGCAGTACTTC. This sequence encodes CASTSGLNYEQYF.

CDR3 nucleotides: TGTGCCAGTGGGTTGGGGCCCTCCTACAATGAGCAGTTCTTC. Its protein is CASGLGPSYNEQFF. The chain links TRBV27 to TRBJ2-1; possible D gene TRBD1, 5 bases. Germline assignment: CDR1 MNHEY and CDR2 SMNVEV (reference sequence). V was pared by 9 bases and J by 0 bases, with 12 bases between. The CDR3 totals 14 residues.

This clone is a singleton in its sample. This chain joins TRBV6-5 and TRBJ2-7; D perhaps matches TRBD1 (6 bases). The germline V and J ends were trimmed by 2 bases and 1 base, with 9 bases remaining between them. The germline V gene encodes CDR1 MNHEY and CDR2 SVGAGI. CDR3 length: 14 amino acids. CDR3 DNA sequence: TGTGCCAGCAGTTACGATCAGGGGTCCTACGAGCAGTACTTC. Protein: CASSYDQGSYEQYF.

This chain uses TRBV25-1 with TRBJ2-5; 9 bases fit TRBD1. J was trimmed by 5 bases and V by 2 bases; bases with no gene match: 9. This CDR3 spans 16 amino acids. Germline CDR1 MGHDK, CDR2 SYGVNS. The CDR3 DNA reads TGTGCCAGCAGTGAAAATAGGGGACAGGGTTCCGAGACCCAGTACTTC. This gives the protein CASSENRGQGSETQYF.

This rearrangement joins TRBV5-5 to TRBJ1-1, with D possibly being TRBD1 (6 bases). The CDR3 spans 14 residues. V was shortened by 0 bases and J by 7 bases, with 13 bases between the two germline ends. Germline V gene lookup returns CDR1 SGHKS and CDR2 YYEKEE (reference sequence). The chain's CDR3 is CASSLVSAQGEAFF. CDR3 sequence (DNA): TGTGCCAGCAGCTTGGTTTCGGCACAGGGTGAAGCTTTCTTT.

Only one count was recorded for this clone. This rearrangement joins TRBV15 to TRBJ2-7, with D uncertain. Germline loops: CDR1 LNHNV, CDR2 YYDKDF (reference sequence). V gave up 1 base and J gave up 1 base, with 23 bases separating them. The CDR3 loop spans 19 amino acids. CDR3 region: CATSRVRITEQYPSYEQYF. The CDR3 DNA sequence: TGTGCCACCAGCAGAGTTCGTATAACAGAACAATACCCTTCCTACGAGCAGTACTTC.

The CDR3 reads CASSLKPLAGEYGETQYF. The CDR3 region has the DNA TGTGCCAGCAGCTTGAAACCACTAGCGGGAGAGTATGGGGAGACCCAGTACTTC. The J gene is TRBJ2-5, the V gene TRBV5-6; 11 nucleotides line up with TRBD2. This CDR3 is built from 18 residues. Germline CDR1 SGHDT, CDR2 YYEEEE. Germline trimming cut 1 base from V and 5 bases from J; bases unmatched to any gene: 13.

The chain combines TRBV2 with TRBJ1-5, with a weak D call TRBD1 (5 bases). Trimming took 6 bases from V and 1 from J, leaving 7 bases between them. The germline CDR1 and CDR2 sequences are SNHLY and FYNNEI. There are 13 residues in the CDR3. CDR3 sequence: CASRTESNQPQHF. Here the CDR3 DNA reads TGTGCCAGCAGGACAGAGAGCAATCAGCCCCAGCATTTT.